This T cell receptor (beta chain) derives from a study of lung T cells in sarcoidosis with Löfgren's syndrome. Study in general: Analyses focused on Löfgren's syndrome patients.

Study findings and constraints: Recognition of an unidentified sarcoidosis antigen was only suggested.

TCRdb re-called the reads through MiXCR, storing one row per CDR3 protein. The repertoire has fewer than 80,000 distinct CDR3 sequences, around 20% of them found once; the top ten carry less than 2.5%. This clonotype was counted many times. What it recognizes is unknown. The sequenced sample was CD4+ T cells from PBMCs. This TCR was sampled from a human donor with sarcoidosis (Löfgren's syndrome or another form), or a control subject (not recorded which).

The CDR3 loop reads CASSSTLNRDHRAQYF. The CDR3 DNA reads TGTGCCAGCAGTTCTACCCTTAACCGGGACCACAGAGCCCAGTACTTC. The V call is TRBV28, the J call TRBJ2-5; perhaps D is TRBD1 or TRBD2 (5 bases each). CDR3 length: 16 residues. Trimming removed 4 bases at V and 9 bases at J, with 24 bases between. Germline lookup yields CDR1 MDHEN and CDR2 SYDVKM.